This passage covers 3 T cell receptor beta chains from one sample sequenced in a study of human T cells and chemical hapten exposure. Using its own MiXCR run on the RACE reads, TCRdb lists one record per CDR3 protein. The sample lists 300,000 to 450,000 distinct CDR3 sequences, 5.1% seen once, with 2% to 3% in the top ten. Sample time point: pre-sensitization, week 0. As for treatment: therapeutic diphenylcyclopropenone sensitization with weekly scalp DPC. The sample in question was whole blood, obtained in connection with sensitization to the hapten diphenylcyclopropenone (DPC). These TCRs come from a woman aged 50 to 60 with alopecia areata. Some clones in this sample may be carry-over from other donors' samples.

This clonotype has a handful of counts. The V gene is TRBV9, the J gene TRBJ2-2, with 7 bases identical to TRBD2. V lost 0 bases and J lost 7; bases outside the gene matches: 9. This CDR3 comprises 16 residues. The germline CDR1 and CDR2 sequences are SGDLS and YYNGEE. The CDR3 spells CASSVGGGSGIGELFF. The CDR3, as DNA: TGTGCCAGCAGCGTAGGAGGCGGGAGTGGTATCGGGGAGCTGTTTTTT.

The chain couples TRBV14 to TRBJ2-5; 7 bases agree with TRBD1. The trim removed 0 bases at V and 1 base at J, leaving 2 bases unmatched. The germline V gene has CDR1 SGHDN and CDR2 FVKESK. The CDR3 has 15 residues. The CDR3 DNA reads as TGTGCCAGCAGCCAAGACCGGGACAGCCAAGAGACCCAGTACTTC. Its translation is CASSQDRDSQETQYF.

This clonotype appeared many times. The V call is TRBV6-5, the J call TRBJ2-6, with a weak D call TRBD1 (5 bases). Per germline, CDR1 MNHEY and CDR2 SVGAGI. The CDR3 totals 15 residues. The V end lost 6 bases, the J end lost 4 bases, and 13 bases lay between the germline ends. In DNA form, the CDR3 reads TGTGCCAGCAGCCCGAGGACAATAGGGGCCAACGTCCTGACTTTC. Residues: CASSPRTIGANVLTF.